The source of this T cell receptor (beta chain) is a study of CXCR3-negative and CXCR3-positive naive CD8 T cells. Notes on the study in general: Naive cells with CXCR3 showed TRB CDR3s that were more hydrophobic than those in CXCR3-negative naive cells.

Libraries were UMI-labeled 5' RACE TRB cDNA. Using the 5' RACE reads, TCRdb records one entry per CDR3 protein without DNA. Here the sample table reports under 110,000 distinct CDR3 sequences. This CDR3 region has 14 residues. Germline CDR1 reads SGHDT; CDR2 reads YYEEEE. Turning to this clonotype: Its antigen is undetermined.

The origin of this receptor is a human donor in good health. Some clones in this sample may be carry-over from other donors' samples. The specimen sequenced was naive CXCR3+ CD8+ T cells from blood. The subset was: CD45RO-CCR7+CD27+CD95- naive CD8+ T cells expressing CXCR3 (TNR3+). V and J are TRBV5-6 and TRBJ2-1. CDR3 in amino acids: CASSLGRSGDEQFF.